This TCR beta chain is from a study of blood T cell repertoires in COVID-19. Study-wide context: COVID-19 samples from acute and convalescent phases originated in the United States, Italy and Spain. Nucleic acid was either cDNA or gDNA, and it came from T cells, B-cell-depleted T cells, or PBMCs.

The V gene end was trimmed by 0 bases and the J gene end by 2 bases; junction bases not matched to a gene: 6. This CDR3 has 17 amino acids. The V gene's germline CDR1 is MGHRA and CDR2 YSYEKL. Authors' processing steps: Reference gene primer amplification gave nucleated cell count estimates. Clones were read by immunoSEQ multiplex PCR, and TCRdb kept only the in-frame ones, dropping some. The DNA was the basis for D and trimming; V, J and clone size are from that table. The sample consists of more than 120,000 clones, about 83% of them appearing once. The chain employs TRBV4-1 and TRBJ2-7; 11 nucleotides agree with TRBD2. This receptor was taken from a woman aged 50 to 60 with active or convalescent COVID-19. Sequenced material: peripheral blood. CDR3 residues: CASSQEAVLAGAYEQYF. The CDR3 DNA sequence: TGCGCCAGCAGCCAAGAGGCCGTACTAGCGGGAGCCTACGAGCAGTACTTC.